The 12 T cell receptor beta chains below were found in one sample sequenced in a study of blood T cell repertoires in COVID-19. Only in-frame clones appear in the TCRdb table, and some are missing; sequencing was by immunoSEQ multiplex PCR. The repertoire holds hundreds of thousands of clones, with almost 90% as singletons. The sample taken for sequencing was PBMCs or T cells enriched from blood (not recorded which). These receptors were taken from a young woman with acute COVID-19.

The V call is TRBV9, the J call TRBJ2-7; TRBD2 is a possible D gene (7 bases). This CDR3 spans 14 amino acids. Germline CDR1 and CDR2: SGDLS and YYNGEE. Trimming cost V 3 bases and J 6 bases, with 16 bases left between them. The CDR3 nucleotides are TGTGCCAGCAGCGCCTTAGTAGGGGGGGGCGAGCAGTACTTC. Protein: CASSALVGGGEQYF.

V and J are TRBV6-5 and TRBJ2-7, with TRBD1 as a possible D gene (6 bases). Germline loops: CDR1 MNHEY, CDR2 SVGAGI. V lost 2 bases to trimming and J lost 3 bases, with 8 bases between them. The CDR3 spans 13 residues. The CDR3 region is CASSYQQGYEQYF. CDR3 in DNA: TGTGCCAGCAGTTACCAACAGGGCTACGAGCAGTACTTC.

The V call is TRBV6-5, the J call TRBJ2-7, with 7 positions matching TRBD1. The CDR3 spans 15 residues. The V and J ends lost 5 bases and 0 bases, in that order; junction bases with no gene match: 7. Per the germline V gene, CDR1 is MNHEY and CDR2 is SVGAGI. This CDR3 is CASSPLTGSSYEQYF. CDR3 nucleotides: TGTGCCAGCAGTCCCCTGACAGGGAGCTCCTACGAGCAGTACTTC.

This chain connects TRBV2 to TRBJ1-6; D might be TRBD1 (5 bases). V lost 6 bases and J 9 bases, leaving 21 bases between the germline ends. The CDR3 has 16 residues. Germline CDR1 is SNHLY and CDR2 is FYNNEI. Here the CDR3 reads CASSRERVGEGSPLHF. The CDR3 DNA reads as TGTGCCAGCAGCCGCGAAAGGGTAGGGGAGGGTTCACCCCTCCACTTT.

The gene calls are TRBV12-3 or TRBV12-4 and TRBJ2-1, with a possible D match to TRBD1 (6 bases). Trimming took off 5 bases at V and 4 bases at J, with 9 bases between the two ends. The CDR3 sequence is 13 residues long. DNA for the CDR3: TGTGCCAGCAGTCCCACAGGGTACAATGAGCAGTTCTTC. Amino acid sequence: CASSPTGYNEQFF.

The J gene is TRBJ1-5, the V gene TRBV2; D uncertain. Deletions cut 3 bases from V and 8 bases from J, with 14 bases between. CDR1 and CDR2 from the germline V gene are SNHLY and FYNNEI. The CDR3 is made up of 14 amino acids. In DNA, the CDR3 is TGTGCCAGCAGTGAGTTACATTTTAATGAGCCCCAGCATTTT. Protein: CASSELHFNEPQHF.

This sequence joins TRBV6-5 and TRBJ2-2; D unclear. Germline V CDR1 and CDR2: MNHEY, SVGAGI. The CDR3 sequence is 14 residues long. Trimming removed 5 bases from V and 2 bases from J, with 9 bases in between. CDR3 DNA: TGTGCCAGCAGTAGACACCAAAACACCGGGGAGCTGTTTTTT. Its protein product is CASSRHQNTGELFF.

The chain joins TRBV7-9 to TRBJ2-1; 12 bases line up with TRBD2. There are 19 residues in the CDR3. V lost 5 bases and J lost 0; bases outside the gene matches: 11. Germline assignment: CDR1 SEHNR and CDR2 FQNEAQ (reference sequence). The CDR3 reads CASSIQRTGLAGSYNEQFF. In DNA, the CDR3 is TGTGCCAGCAGCATCCAAAGGACGGGACTAGCGGGCTCCTACAATGAGCAGTTCTTC.

V and J are TRBV19 and TRBJ1-1, with 7 nucleotides matching TRBD1. The J segment lost 1 base and the V segment lost 3 bases, leaving 5 bases of the junction unmatched. Germline assignment: CDR1 LNHDA and CDR2 SQIVND (reference sequence). This CDR3 contains 15 residues. The CDR3: CASSMTGSSNTEAFF. The DNA of the CDR3 is TGTGCCAGTAGTATGACAGGGAGCTCGAACACTGAAGCTTTCTTT.

The V and J genes are TRBV6-5 and TRBJ2-5; possibly TRBD1 for D (7 bases). Trimming took 7 bases from V and 1 from J, leaving 10 bases between them. The CDR3 is 13 residues long. Germline values: CDR1 MNHEY, CDR2 SVGAGI. The DNA of the CDR3 is TGTGCCAGCACCAGGGGGGCCCAAGAGACCCAGTACTTC. This gives the protein CASTRGAQETQYF.

The rearrangement joins TRBV19 to TRBJ2-2; 9 bases map to TRBD1. Germline V CDR1 and CDR2: LNHDA, SQIVND (reference sequence). V lost 5 bases to trimming and J lost 5 bases; unmatched junction nucleotides: 12. This CDR3 is built from 17 residues. CDR3 sequence: CASSGLGQGSHTGELFF. The CDR3 DNA is TGTGCCAGTAGTGGATTGGGACAGGGTTCTCATACCGGGGAGCTGTTTTTT.

This clone was seen once. The chain couples TRBV28 to TRBJ2-7; 9 bases map to TRBD2. Losses at the gene ends were 6 bases for V and 0 bases for J; bases not matched to a gene: 6. This CDR3 region has 15 residues. Germline CDR1 and CDR2: MDHEN and SYDVKM. The CDR3 DNA reads TGTGCCAGCAGGACATCGGGACTAGCCTCCTACGAGCAGTACTTC. This encodes CASRTSGLASYEQYF.